This T cell receptor beta chain was sequenced in a study of blood T cells in healthy people across ages. Broader study findings: Samples with more naive T cells showed higher observed beta diversity. The diversity estimates, figures obtained from one million T cells, were considered underestimates.

Through a sample-barcoded 5' primer and a J-beta primer mix, a second PCR was run for 7 to 11 cycles. Each CDR3 protein gets one entry after TCRdb re-called the 5' RACE reads with MiXCR. The data contain more than 900,000 distinct CDR3 sequences, almost 30% of them singletons. This clonotype was counted at least ten times. No antigen is known for it. CDR1 and CDR2 from the germline V gene are DFQATT and SNEGSKA (reference sequence). The V end lost 0 bases, the J end lost 6 bases, and 7 bases lay between the germline ends. This CDR3 spans 12 amino acids. Extracted total RNA amounted to at least 5.5 micrograms for each sample. These data were likewise used in another study, on T cells of mothers and their children.

V usage is TRBV20-1 and J usage is TRBJ2-3; D gene uncertain. The TCR originated in a woman aged 40-49 years in good health. The material sequenced was blood. The DNA for the CDR3 is TGCAGTGCTAGAGATCTAGGGGATACGCAGTATTTT. It encodes CSARDLGDTQYF.